The clone carrying this TCR beta chain was observed a handful of times. Antigen: not known. Each CDR3 protein is one row after TCRdb ran MiXCR on the reads. This table has some 940,000 distinct CDR3 sequences, approximately 30% appearing once. Germline CDR1 reads MNHEY; CDR2 reads SMNVEV (reference sequence). The CDR3 runs 16 residues. The V segment lost 6 bases and the J segment 10 bases; nucleotides outside the gene matches: 12. This sample is drawn from a study of T cell repertoires in cytomegalovirus infection. The input for sequencing was cultured CD8+ T cells from PBMCs, taken from culture after CMV antigen stimulation. The chain combines TRBV27 with TRBJ2-1, with TRBD2 matching over 13 bases. The clonotype comes from a human donor in good health (CMV status not recorded). Some clones in this sample may be carry-over from other donors' samples. CDR3 region: CASSLRGGLAGYEQFF. CDR3 sequence (DNA): TGTGCCAGCAGCCTACGCGGGGGACTAGCGGGGTACGAGCAGTTCTTC.